The rows below give T cell receptor beta chains drawn from one sample of a study of T cells in Graves' hyperthyroidism and ophthalmopathy. MiXCR was run by TCRdb on the multiplex PCR reads, yielding one entry per CDR3 protein. The sample lists around 400,000 distinct CDR3 sequences; over 10% were seen once. Sequencing input: blood. The receptors derive from a woman between 18 and 29 years old with Graves' hyperthyroidism. Each CDR3 is given with its conserved first and last residue. A D gene is named only where the DNA matches it firmly. Rows may omit the clone size; those that give it use once, few, many or a size class.

TRBV11-2	many	TRBJ1-2	TRBD1	TGTGCCAGCAGCCTAGACAGGGGATTTGGCTACACCTTC	CASSLDRGFGYTF
TRBV7-2	many	TRBJ1-2	.	TGTGCCAGCAGCTTAGGAGTGGGGCCTAACTATGGCTACACCTTC	CASSLGVGPNYGYTF
TRBV2	many	TRBJ1-1	.	TGTGCCAGCACTGGACCCTGGCCGGACACTGAAGCTTTCTTT	CASTGPWPDTEAFF
TRBV3-1	many	TRBJ2-2	.	TGTGCCAGCAGCCAAGAAGGGAGGCCGACCGGGGAGCTGTTTTTT	CASSQEGRPTGELFF
TRBV18	.	TRBJ2-1	TRBD1	TGTGCCAGCTCGACAGGACAGGGGTATTACAATGAGCAGTTCTTC	CASSTGQGYYNEQFF
TRBV6-5	many	TRBJ2-7	TRBD1	TGTGCCAGCAGTTACTCGGACAGGGAGATCTACGAGCAGTACTTC	CASSYSDREIYEQYF
TRBV11-2	many	TRBJ2-1	TRBD1	TGTGCCAGCAGCTTAGATGGGGACAGGGATTATTACAATGAGCAGTTCTTC	CASSLDGDRDYYNEQFF
TRBV12-3/TRBV12-4	many	TRBJ2-7	TRBD1	TGTGCCAGCAGTTCCAGGACAGGGGGCCCCTACGAGCAGTACTTC	CASSSRTGGPYEQYF
TRBV11-3	.	TRBJ2-5	.	TGTGCCAGCAGCGCCGACAGTGTCCAAGAGACCCAGTACTTC	CASSADSVQETQYF
TRBV6-1	few	TRBJ2-6	.	TGTGCCAGCAGGTGGGAACAGGGTAGTACTGGGGCCAACGTCCTGACTTTC	CASRWEQGSTGANVLTF
TRBV28	many	TRBJ2-5	.	TGTGCCAGCTCCGGGCCTTCAGAGACCCAGTACTTC	CASSGPSETQYF
TRBV3-1	many	TRBJ2-1	.	TGTGCCAGCAGACAAGCGGTGGGGGGCCCTGGTGAGCAGTTCTTC	CASRQAVGGPGEQFF
TRBV5-6	many	TRBJ1-1	.	TGTGCCAGCAGCTCGCAGAGCCTGGGTGAAGCTTTCTTT	CASSSQSLGEAFF
TRBV7-9	many	TRBJ2-5	TRBD2	TGTGCCAGCAGCCCTAGCGGGAGGGCCGAAGAGGCCCAGTACTTC	CASSPSGRAEEAQYF
TRBV27	many	TRBJ2-7	.	TGTGCCAGCAGTTTATATCGGGGTTCCTACGAGCAGTACTTC	CASSLYRGSYEQYF
TRBV2	many	TRBJ2-3	.	TGTGCCAGCATGGGTCGGGGATATACAGATACGCAGTATTTT	CASMGRGYTDTQYF
TRBV19	few	TRBJ1-4	.	TGTGCCAGTATTGCCAGGGGATCAACTAATGAAAAACTGTTTTTT	CASIARGSTNEKLFF
TRBV5-1	many	TRBJ2-7	.	TGCGCCAGCAGCTTGATTGACGGGGGAGGCGAGCAGTACTTC	CASSLIDGGGEQYF
TRBV20-1	many	TRBJ1-5	TRBD1	TGCAGTGCCCCCGCCAGGGGGCGTCAGCCCCAGCATTTT	CSAPARGRQPQHF
TRBV28	many	TRBJ2-7	TRBD1	TGTGCCAGCAGGACCCTAGGACAGGGGGGGGAGCAGTACTTC	CASRTLGQGGEQYF
TRBV5-1	many	TRBJ2-7	.	TGCGCCAGCAGCATCCCATCCTACGAGCAGTACTTC	CASSIPSYEQYF
TRBV20-1	many	TRBJ2-7	TRBD2	TGCAGTGAAGGAGCGGGAGAAGGGTACGAGCAGTACTTC	CSEGAGEGYEQYF
TRBV6-1	many	TRBJ1-1	.	TGTGCCAGCAGGGCGATAGGGACTGAAGCTTTCTTT	CASRAIGTEAFF
TRBV7-3	many	TRBJ1-1	.	TGTGCCAGCAGCCTACTCCCGGACGGGGGTCCTGAAGCTTTCTTT	CASSLLPDGGPEAFF